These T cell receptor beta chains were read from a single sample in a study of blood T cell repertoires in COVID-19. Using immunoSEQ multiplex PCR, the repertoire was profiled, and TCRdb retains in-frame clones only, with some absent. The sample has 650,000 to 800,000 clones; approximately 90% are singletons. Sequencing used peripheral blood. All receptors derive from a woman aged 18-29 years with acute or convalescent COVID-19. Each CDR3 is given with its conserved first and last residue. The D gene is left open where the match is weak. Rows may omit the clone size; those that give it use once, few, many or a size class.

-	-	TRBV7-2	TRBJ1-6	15	CASSLRPGMGSPLHF	TGTGCCAGCAGCTTAAGACCGGGGATGGGTTCACCCCTCCACTTT
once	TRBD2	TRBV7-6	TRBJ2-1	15	CASSQLAGGRNEQFF	TGTGCCAGCAGCCAATTAGCGGGGGGGCGCAATGAGCAGTTCTTC
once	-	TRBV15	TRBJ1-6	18	CATSTPPETASYNSPLHF	TGTGCCACCAGCACCCCACCGGAGACAGCCTCCTATAATTCACCCCTCCACTTT
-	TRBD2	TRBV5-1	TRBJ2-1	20	CASSFRFGLAGASGDNEQFF	TGCGCCAGCAGCTTCCGTTTTGGACTAGCGGGAGCCTCAGGGGACAATGAGCAGTTCTTC
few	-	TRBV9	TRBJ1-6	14	CASSVAGYSSPLHF	TGTGCCAGCAGCGTAGCCGGTTACTCTTCACCCCTCCACTTT
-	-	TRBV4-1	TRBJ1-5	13	CASSQGGGQPQHF	TGCGCCAGCAGCCAAGGTGGGGGGCAGCCCCAGCATTTT
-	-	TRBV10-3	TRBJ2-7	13	CAISEGQGDEQYF	TGTGCCATCAGTGAAGGGCAGGGCGACGAGCAGTACTTC
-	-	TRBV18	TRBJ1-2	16	CASSPYAGQANYGYTF	TGTGCCAGCTCACCATATGCAGGCCAAGCTAACTATGGCTACACCTTC
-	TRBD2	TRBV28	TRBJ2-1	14	CASRSGGASNEQFF	TGTGCCAGCCGGAGCGGGGGGGCTTCCAATGAGCAGTTCTTC
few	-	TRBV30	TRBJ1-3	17	CAWSESLAGLTGNTIYF	TGTGCCTGGAGCGAATCTCTTGCGGGGTTAACTGGAAACACCATATATTTT
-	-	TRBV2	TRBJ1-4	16	CATVGQFPTTNEKLFF	TGTGCCACCGTCGGACAGTTCCCCACAACTAATGAAAAACTGTTTTTT
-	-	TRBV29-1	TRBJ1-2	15	CSVPFGQSSRYGYTF	TGCAGCGTGCCCTTTGGACAGTCATCCCGCTATGGCTACACCTTC
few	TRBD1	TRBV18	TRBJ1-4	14	CASSPNRGVEKLFF	TGTGCCAGCTCACCAAACAGGGGTGTTGAAAAACTGTTTTTT
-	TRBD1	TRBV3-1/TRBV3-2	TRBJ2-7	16	CASSPALRDRGNPQYF	TGTGCCAGCAGCCCGGCCCTCCGGGACAGGGGTAATCCGCAGTACTTC
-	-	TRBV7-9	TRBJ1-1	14	CASSPTRLNTEAFF	TGTGCCAGCAGCCCAACGCGGCTAAACACTGAAGCTTTCTTT
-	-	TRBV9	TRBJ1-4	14	CASSVRGMGEKLFF	TGTGCCAGCAGCGTCAGGGGAATGGGTGAAAAACTGTTTTTT
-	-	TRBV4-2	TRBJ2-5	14	CASSQGASAETQYF	TGTGCCAGCAGCCAAGGGGCTAGCGCCGAGACCCAGTACTTC
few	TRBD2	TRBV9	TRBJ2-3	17	CASSVGVSGGAVDTQYF	TGTGCCAGCAGCGTAGGCGTTAGCGGGGGGGCCGTAGATACGCAGTATTTT
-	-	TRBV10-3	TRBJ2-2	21	CAITGTFFDRRGYPMTGELFF	TGTGCCATCACGGGGACATTTTTCGACCGTAGGGGTTACCCGATGACCGGGGAGCTGTTTTTT
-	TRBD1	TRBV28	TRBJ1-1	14	CASNDRGAYTEAFF	TGTGCCAGCAACGACAGGGGCGCGTACACTGAAGCTTTCTTT
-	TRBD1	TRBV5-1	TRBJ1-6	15	CASSAQGQGTSPLHF	TGCGCCAGCAGCGCCCAGGGACAGGGGACTTCACCCCTCCACTTT
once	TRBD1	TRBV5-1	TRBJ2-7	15	CASSFKGQGPYEQYF	TGCGCCAGCAGCTTTAAGGGACAGGGTCCCTACGAGCAGTACTTC
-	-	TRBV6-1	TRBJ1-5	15	CASSDAGVSNQPQHF	TGTGCCAGCAGTGACGCAGGGGTTAGCAATCAGCCCCAGCATTTT
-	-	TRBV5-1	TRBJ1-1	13	CASSFGENTEAFF	TGCGCCAGCAGCTTCGGGGAGAACACTGAAGCTTTCTTT
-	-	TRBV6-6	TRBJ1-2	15	CASRPMDRTIYGYTF	TGTGCCAGCAGACCTATGGACAGAACCATCTATGGCTACACCTTC
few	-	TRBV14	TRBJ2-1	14	CASSYVSSYNEQFF	TGTGCCAGCAGCTACGTTAGCTCCTACAATGAGCAGTTCTTC
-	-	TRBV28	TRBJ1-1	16	CASSLSTGGGDTEAFF	TGTGCCAGCAGCCTAAGTACGGGCGGAGGGGACACTGAAGCTTTCTTT
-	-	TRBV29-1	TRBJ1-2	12	CSVLGANYGYTF	TGCAGCGTTTTGGGGGCGAACTATGGCTACACCTTC
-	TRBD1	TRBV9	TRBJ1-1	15	CASSALTTGGTEAFF	TGTGCCAGCAGCGCTCTTACTACAGGGGGCACTGAAGCTTTCTTT
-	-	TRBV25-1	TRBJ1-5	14	CASSESETPQPQHF	TGTGCCAGCAGTGAATCTGAGACACCTCAGCCCCAGCATTTT
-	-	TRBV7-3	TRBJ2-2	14	CASSPRQLSGELFF	TGTGCCAGCAGCCCCCGACAGTTGTCCGGGGAGCTGTTTTTT
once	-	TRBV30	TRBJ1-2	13	CAWTGSSNYGYTF	TGTGCCTGGACAGGTTCGTCTAACTATGGCTACACCTTC
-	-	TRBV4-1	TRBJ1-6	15	CASSQDRTEISPLHF	TGCGCCAGCAGCCAAGATCGGACAGAGATATCACCCCTCCACTTT
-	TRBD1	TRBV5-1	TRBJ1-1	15	CASSTYRGGGTEAFF	TGCGCCAGCAGCACTTACAGGGGGGGAGGCACTGAAGCTTTCTTT
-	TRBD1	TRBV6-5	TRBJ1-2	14	CASSYDRGRGGYTF	TGTGCCAGCAGTTACGACAGGGGTAGAGGCGGCTACACCTTC
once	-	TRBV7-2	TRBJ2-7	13	CASTPPGSYEQYF	TGTGCCAGCACCCCCCCGGGGTCCTACGAGCAGTACTTC
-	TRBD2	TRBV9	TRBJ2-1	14	CASGTSGSYNEQFF	TGTGCCAGCGGGACTAGCGGCTCCTACAATGAGCAGTTCTTC
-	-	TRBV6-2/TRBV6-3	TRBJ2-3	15	CASSWASSYTDTQYF	TGTGCCAGCAGTTGGGCTAGCAGCTACACAGATACGCAGTATTTT
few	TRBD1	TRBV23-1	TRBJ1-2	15	CASSPPKGRQGGYTF	TGCGCCAGCAGTCCCCCAAAGGGGCGACAGGGAGGCTACACCTTC
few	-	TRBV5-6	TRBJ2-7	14	CASSFRAGMNEQYF	TGTGCCAGCAGCTTCAGGGCAGGGATGAACGAGCAGTACTTC
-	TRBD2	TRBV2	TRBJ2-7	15	CASSSASGGPYEQYF	TGTGCCAGCAGTTCAGCTAGCGGGGGGCCGTACGAGCAGTACTTC
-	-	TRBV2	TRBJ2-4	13	CAIAVWGENIQYF	TGTGCCATCGCGGTCTGGGGAGAAAACATTCAGTACTTC
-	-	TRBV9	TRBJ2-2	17	CASSVGIGVRGTGELFF	TGTGCCAGCAGCGTAGGAATCGGGGTCCGGGGCACCGGGGAGCTGTTTTTT
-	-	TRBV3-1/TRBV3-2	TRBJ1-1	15	CASNQVDKEDTEAFF	TGTGCCAGCAACCAAGTCGACAAGGAGGACACTGAAGCTTTCTTT
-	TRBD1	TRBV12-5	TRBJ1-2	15	CASGLAQGALYGYTF	TGTGCTAGTGGTTTGGCACAGGGGGCCCTGTATGGCTACACCTTC
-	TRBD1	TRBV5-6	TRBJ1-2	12	CASSQDRLGYTF	TGTGCCAGCAGCCAGGACAGGTTGGGCTACACCTTC
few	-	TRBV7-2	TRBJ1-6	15	CASSLSGVYNSPLHF	TGTGCCAGCAGCTTATCAGGGGTCTATAATTCACCCCTCCACTTT
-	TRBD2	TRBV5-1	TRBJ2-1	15	CASSLERGGRYEQFF	TGCGCCAGCAGCTTGGAGCGGGGGGGCCGCTATGAGCAGTTCTTC
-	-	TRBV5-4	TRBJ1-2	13	CASSLDSTPGYTF	TGTGCCAGCAGCCTCGACTCTACGCCTGGCTACACCTTC
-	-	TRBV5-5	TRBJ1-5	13	CASSPNSNQPQHF	TGTGCCAGCAGCCCTAACAGCAATCAGCCCCAGCATTTT
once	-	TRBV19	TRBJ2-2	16	CASSIVTATGTGELFF	TGTGCCAGTAGTATAGTGACCGCCACGGGCACCGGGGAGCTGTTTTTT
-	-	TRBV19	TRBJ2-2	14	CASSRGENTGELFF	TGTGCCAGTAGTCGCGGGGAGAACACCGGGGAGCTGTTTTTT
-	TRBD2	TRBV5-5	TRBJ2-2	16	CASSLGLAVNTGELFF	TGTGCCAGCAGCTTAGGACTAGCGGTGAACACCGGGGAGCTGTTTTTT
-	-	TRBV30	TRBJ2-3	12	CAWSVATDPQYF	TGTGCCTGGAGTGTAGCAACAGATCCGCAGTATTTT
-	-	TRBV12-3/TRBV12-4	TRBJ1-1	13	CASTRTDWDEAFF	TGTGCCAGCACCAGGACAGATTGGGATGAAGCTTTCTTT